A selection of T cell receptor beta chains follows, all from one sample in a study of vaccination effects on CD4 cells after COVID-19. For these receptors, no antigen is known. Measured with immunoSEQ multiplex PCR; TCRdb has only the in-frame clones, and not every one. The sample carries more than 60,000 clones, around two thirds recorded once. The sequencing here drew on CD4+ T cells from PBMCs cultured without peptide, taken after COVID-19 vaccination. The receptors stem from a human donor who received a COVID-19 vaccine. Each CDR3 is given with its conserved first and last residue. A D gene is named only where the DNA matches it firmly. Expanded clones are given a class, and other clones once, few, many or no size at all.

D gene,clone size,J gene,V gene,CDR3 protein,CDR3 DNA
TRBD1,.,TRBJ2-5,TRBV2,CASSTTGGETQYF,TGTGCCAGCAGTACAACAGGGGGAGAGACCCAGTACTTC
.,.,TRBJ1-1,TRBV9,CASSVAMDTEAFF,TGTGCCAGCAGCGTAGCTATGGACACTGAAGCTTTCTTT
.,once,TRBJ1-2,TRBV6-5,CASSYSPPVSSYGYTF,TGTGCCAGCAGTTATTCACCTCCGGTATCGAGCTATGGCTACACCTTC
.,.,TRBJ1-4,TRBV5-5,CASSFSVSNEKLFF,TGTGCCAGCAGCTTCAGCGTGTCTAATGAAAAACTGTTTTTT
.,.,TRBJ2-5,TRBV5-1,CASSSGTLQETQYF,TGCGCCAGCAGCTCCGGGACCCTCCAAGAGACCCAGTACTTC
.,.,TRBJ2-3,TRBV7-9,CASSSHSDTQYF,TGTGCCAGCAGCTCTCACTCAGATACGCAGTATTTT
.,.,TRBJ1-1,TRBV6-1,CASSEYRVNTEAFF,TGTGCCAGCAGTGAATACAGGGTGAACACTGAAGCTTTCTTT
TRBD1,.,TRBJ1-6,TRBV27,CASSHGTGKLDNSPLHF,TGTGCCAGCAGTCACGGGACAGGCAAGCTTGATAATTCACCCCTCCACTTT
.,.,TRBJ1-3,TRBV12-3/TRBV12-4,CASRTNSGNTIYF,TGTGCCAGCAGGACTAACTCTGGAAACACCATATATTTT
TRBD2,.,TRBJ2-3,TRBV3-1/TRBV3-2,CASSLSGGSTDTQYF,TGTGCCAGCAGCCTCTCGGGGGGGAGCACAGATACGCAGTATTTT
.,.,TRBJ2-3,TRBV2,CASSTQGGLSDTQYF,TGTGCCAGCAGTACCCAGGGGGGGCTGTCAGATACGCAGTATTTT
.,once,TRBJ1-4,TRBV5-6,CASSLHPSNEKLFF,TGTGCCAGCAGCTTGCATCCTTCCAATGAAAAACTGTTTTTT
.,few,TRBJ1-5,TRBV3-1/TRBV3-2,CASSHVGGQPQHF,TGTGCCAGCAGCCACGTCGGAGGTCAGCCCCAGCATTTT
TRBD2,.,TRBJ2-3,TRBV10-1,CASSEGTSGGTTTDTQYF,TGCGCCAGCAGTGAAGGGACTAGCGGGGGGACGACCACAGATACGCAGTATTTT
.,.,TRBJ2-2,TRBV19,CASSALLHNTGELFF,TGTGCCAGTAGTGCACTCCTCCATAACACCGGGGAGCTGTTTTTT
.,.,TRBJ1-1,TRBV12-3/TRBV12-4,CASSFGNTEAFF,TGTGCCAGCAGTTTCGGGAACACTGAAGCTTTCTTT
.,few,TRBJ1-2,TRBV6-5,CATRSGPNYGYTF,TGTGCCACTCGGTCGGGGCCTAACTATGGCTACACCTTC
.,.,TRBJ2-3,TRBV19,CASSIAGVHTQYF,TGTGCCAGTAGTATAGCTGGAGTCCATACGCAGTATTTT
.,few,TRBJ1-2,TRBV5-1,CASSLVSGMYGYTF,TGCGCCAGCAGCTTGGTTTCGGGCATGTATGGCTACACCTTC
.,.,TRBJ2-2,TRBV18,CASSLPGPTGELFF,TGTGCCAGCTCACTTCCAGGGCCCACCGGGGAGCTGTTTTTT
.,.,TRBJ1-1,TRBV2,CASSGWAEKNTEAFF,TGTGCCAGCAGTGGCTGGGCAGAAAAGAACACTGAAGCTTTCTTT
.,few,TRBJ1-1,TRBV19,CASSIAFWRAKAEAFF,TGTGCCAGTAGTATAGCGTTCTGGCGGGCGAAGGCTGAAGCTTTCTTT
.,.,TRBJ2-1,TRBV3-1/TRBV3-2,CASSPPTRTTYNEQFF,TGTGCCAGCAGCCCCCCCACGCGGACTACCTACAATGAGCAGTTCTTC
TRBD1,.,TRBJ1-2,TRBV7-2,CASSWDRDSDGYTF,TGTGCCAGCAGCTGGGACAGGGATAGTGATGGCTACACCTTC
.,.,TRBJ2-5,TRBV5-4,CASSPHGPAGETQYF,TGTGCCAGCAGCCCTCACGGGCCTGCCGGGGAGACCCAGTACTTC
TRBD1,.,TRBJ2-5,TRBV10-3,CAISGPGQGGETQYF,TGTGCCATCAGTGGGCCGGGACAGGGGGGAGAGACCCAGTACTTC
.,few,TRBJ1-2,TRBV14,CASSQDLGGGYTF,TGTGCCAGCAGCCAAGATCTCGGGGGCGGCTACACCTTC